These 20 T cell receptor beta chains were all obtained from the same sample, sequenced in a study of ipilimumab plus nivolumab after autologous stem cell transplantation. The assay was immunoSEQ multiplex PCR, and TCRdb's table has in-frame clones only and misses some. The table records roughly 6,300 clones, 85% to 90% of them present only once. Sequencing was performed on PBMCs, taken in a trial of ipilimumab plus nivolumab as post-transplant consolidation. The receptor source for this set is a female donor with multiple myeloma.

The chain recombines TRBV4-3 with TRBJ2-6; D is unresolved. Germline values: CDR1 LGHNA, CDR2 YSLEER. V gave up 0 bases and J gave up 6 bases, with 9 bases separating them. The CDR3 loop spans 15 amino acids. The CDR3 coding sequence is TGCGCCAGCAGCCAAGATCCCTCCTTGGCCAACGTCCTGACTTTC. It encodes CASSQDPSLANVLTF.

The gene calls are TRBV5-4 and TRBJ2-7; 11 nucleotides match TRBD2. This CDR3 has 15 residues. CDR1 is SGHNT and CDR2 is YYREEE in the germline V gene (reference sequence). V dropped 6 bases and J dropped 1; count of bases not matched to a gene: 6. CDR3 coding DNA: TGTGCCAGCACGAGCGGGACTAGCGGTTCCTACGAGCAGTACTTC. As protein: CASTSGTSGSYEQYF.

The DNA for the CDR3 is TGCGCCAGCAGCGGGACTAGCGGGAGTTCCTACGAGCAGTACTTC. This codes for CASSGTSGSSYEQYF. The gene calls are TRBV5-1 and TRBJ2-7, with 14 nucleotides matching TRBD2. The CDR3 consists of 15 residues. CDR1 is SGHRS and CDR2 is YFSETQ in the germline V gene. J was trimmed by 1 base and V by 4 bases; bases with no gene match: 1.

The chain combines TRBV27 with TRBJ2-1; D not resolved. Germline V gene data show CDR1 as MNHEY and CDR2 as SMNVEV (reference sequence). CDR3 size: 16 residues. V was clipped by 6 bases and J by 0 bases, with 15 bases between them. CDR3 residues: CASRTSTRSSYNEQFF. For the CDR3, the DNA is TGTGCCAGCAGGACTTCGACCCGGTCCTCCTACAATGAGCAGTTCTTC.

The V gene is TRBV10-1, the J gene TRBJ1-1; TRBD1 matches 8 bases. V shed 3 bases, J shed 5 bases, and the junction held 2 bases outside the gene matches. The CDR3 length is 13 residues. CDR1 WNHNN and CDR2 SYGVQD come from the germline V gene (reference sequence). As DNA, the CDR3 is TGCGCCAGCAGTGAATACAGGGGGACTGAAGCTTTCTTT. The encoded protein is CASSEYRGTEAFF.

The rearrangement joins TRBV9 to TRBJ2-3; 10 bases line up with TRBD2. This CDR3 comprises 17 residues. CDR1 is SGDLS, CDR2 YYNGEE, per germline. V trimming: 6 bases; J trimming: 6 bases; junction bases outside the gene matches: 16. The CDR3 loop reads CASTKGASGSERDTQYF. For the CDR3, the DNA is TGTGCCAGCACCAAGGGGGCTAGCGGGAGTGAGAGGGATACGCAGTATTTT.

This chain connects TRBV29-1 to TRBJ2-7, with D perhaps matching TRBD1 or TRBD2 (5 bases each). The ends were cut back, 3 bases at V and 6 bases at J, with 15 bases in the middle. CDR1 and CDR2 from the germline V gene are SQVTM and ANQGSEA. This CDR3 has 13 residues. DNA of the CDR3: TGCAGCGTTGATAACGGGGCTTTCGGCGAGCAGTACTTC. Protein: CSVDNGAFGEQYF.

This clone appeared a single time. The V and J genes are TRBV7-2 and TRBJ2-1; a possible D gene is TRBD2 (5 bases). Trimming removed 7 bases at V and 8 bases at J, with 9 bases between. CDR3 length: 11 amino acids. Germline CDR1 reads SGHTA; CDR2 reads FQGNSA. Here the CDR3 reads CASTPSYEQFF. DNA of the CDR3: TGTGCCAGCACCCCTAGCTATGAGCAGTTCTTC.

This chain uses TRBV28 with TRBJ2-1; TRBD2 matches at 7 bases. V was clipped by 11 bases and J by 5 bases; unmatched bases: 6. This CDR3 is 12 amino acids long. CDR1 MDHEN and CDR2 SYDVKM come from the germline V gene. In DNA form, the CDR3 reads TGTGCCTGTTTTGGGGGGGACAATGAGCAGTTCTTC. Amino acids: CACFGGDNEQFF. Full variable domain (rest looked up from reference TRBV28 and TRBJ2-1): DVKVTQSSRYLVKRTGEKVFLECVQDMDHENMFWYRQDPGLGLRLIYFSYDVKMKEKGDIPEGYSVSREKKERFSLILESASTNQTSMYLCACFGGDNEQFFGPGTRLTVL.

This clone was seen only a few times. This rearrangement joins TRBV2 to TRBJ1-1; perhaps TRBD1 as D (5 bases). Germline CDR1 SNHLY, CDR2 FYNNEI. The CDR3 is 16 residues long. Between the trimmed V and J ends, which lost 2 bases and 6 bases, there was a span of 19 bases. The CDR3 sequence: CASSERAGQGAAEAFF. CDR3 DNA: TGTGCCAGCAGTGAAAGGGCAGGGCAAGGGGCGGCTGAAGCTTTCTTT.

V gene TRBV6-5 combines with J gene TRBJ1-1; no clear D gene. The CDR3 is 12 residues long. Germline assignment: CDR1 MNHEY and CDR2 SVGAGI. V was clipped by 6 bases and J by 4 bases, with 9 bases between them. Written as DNA, the CDR3 is TGTGCCAGCAGCCCCGACCGCACTGAAGCTTTCTTT. Its translation is CASSPDRTEAFF.

This chain uses TRBV7-8 with TRBJ1-2; TRBD1 matches 8 bases. Germline CDR1 and CDR2: SGHVS and FQNEAQ. The CDR3 totals 13 residues. J gave up 2 bases and V 5 bases, and 1 base lay outside the gene matches. CDR3 sequence reads: CASSRTGNYGYTF. The CDR3 DNA reads TGTGCCAGCAGCCGGACAGGGAACTATGGCTACACCTTC.

This clone appeared a single time. V gene TRBV10-3 combines with J gene TRBJ2-1, with TRBD1 matching over 9 bases. CDR1 ENHRY and CDR2 SYGVKD come from the germline V gene. V gave up 10 bases and J gave up 6 bases; unmatched junction bases: 10. The CDR3 consists of 14 residues. CDR3 nucleotides: TGTGCCACTCGTCCGGGACAGGGCGGCAATGAGCAGTTCTTC. It codes for CATRPGQGGNEQFF.

The J gene is TRBJ2-7, the V gene TRBV28, with D uncertain. V lost 5 bases and J lost 2, with 7 bases in between. Germline values: CDR1 MDHEN, CDR2 SYDVKM. CDR3 size: 12 residues. The CDR3 DNA reads TGTGCCAGCAGTGAGGTAGCCTACGAGCAGTACTTC. Translating it yields CASSEVAYEQYF.

V is TRBV28 and J is TRBJ2-7, with 10 bases lining up with TRBD2. Per the germline V gene, CDR1 is MDHEN and CDR2 is SYDVKM. V dropped 6 bases and J dropped 4; count of bases not matched to a gene: 6. The CDR3 is made up of 14 amino acids. This CDR3 reads CASRSAGGPYEQYF. In nucleotides, the CDR3 is TGTGCCAGCAGATCAGCGGGAGGGCCTTACGAGCAGTACTTC. The full variable domain, completed using reference TRBV28 and TRBJ2-7, is DVKVTQSSRYLVKRTGEKVFLECVQDMDHENMFWYRQDPGLGLRLIYFSYDVKMKEKGDIPEGYSVSREKKERFSLILESASTNQTSMYLCASRSAGGPYEQYFGPGTRLTVT.

This clone was recorded a few times. The chain recombines TRBV6-1 with TRBJ2-3; possibly TRBD1 for D (5 bases). The germline gives CDR1 MNHNS, CDR2 SASEGT. The CDR3 sequence is 15 residues long. Trimming stripped 2 bases from V and 2 bases from J, with 11 bases between. CDR3 region: CASSEWGDPTDTQYF. The CDR3 DNA sequence: TGTGCCAGCAGTGAATGGGGCGACCCCACAGATACGCAGTATTTT.

This chain links TRBV10-2 with TRBJ2-5; no clear D gene. Trimming cost V 2 bases and J 9 bases, with 19 bases left between them. The CDR3 length is 15 residues. Germline V gene data show CDR1 as WSHSY and CDR2 as SAAADI. CDR3 nucleotide sequence: TGCGCCAGCAGTGAGACCGGAACCCTCCAAAGGGCCCAGTACTTC. Translation: CASSETGTLQRAQYF.

The gene calls are TRBV4-1 and TRBJ2-7, with a weak D call TRBD1 (6 bases). Germline assignment: CDR1 MGHRA and CDR2 YSYEKL. The CDR3 consists of 13 residues. Trimming removed 2 bases from V and 3 bases from J, with 8 bases in between. In DNA, the CDR3 is TGCGCCAGCAGCCAATTCAGGGGCTACGAGCAGTACTTC. The encoded protein is CASSQFRGYEQYF.

The rearrangement uses TRBV5-1 and TRBJ1-2, with D maybe TRBD1 (6 bases). CDR3 length: 14 residues. Germline CDR1 reads SGHRS; CDR2 reads YFSETQ. Trimming removed 0 bases at V and 7 bases at J, with 13 bases between. The CDR3 is CASSLDLGAFGYTF. The CDR3 bases are TGCGCCAGCAGCTTGGATCTGGGGGCCTTTGGCTACACCTTC.

This chain links TRBV27 with TRBJ2-1; the D gene is possibly TRBD2 (6 bases). The CDR3 totals 13 residues. V was clipped by 3 bases and J by 12 bases, with 15 bases between them. Germline values: CDR1 MNHEY, CDR2 SMNVEV (reference sequence). The CDR3 loop is CASSLLLTGLQFF. CDR3 nucleotide sequence: TGTGCCAGCAGTTTGTTATTGACGGGACTGCAGTTCTTC.